This entry features one TCR beta chain sequence. Its antigen is as yet unknown. The data are from a study of regulatory T cells in long-lasting Graves disease. Findings and limits, study-wide: Newly diagnosed disease favored TRBV20-1 and TRBJ2-1 over persistent disease.

V gave up 6 bases and J gave up 1 base; unmatched junction bases: 10. The CDR3 extends over 17 amino acids. Germline V gene sequence: CDR1 ENHRY, CDR2 SYGVKD. TCR beta libraries were built with iRepertoire HTBI primers and Arm-PCR of CDR3 regions. TCRdb used MiXCR to reprocess the multiplex PCR reads, holding one entry per CDR3 protein. The repertoire holds about 620,000 distinct CDR3 sequences, 15% to 20% seen once, with about 18% in the top ten. Stated time point: newly diagnosed GD, antithyroid drugs for less than 3 months. RNA from PBMCs was the source of the TCR library. The same data also went into a second study, on T cells in Graves' hyperthyroidism and ophthalmopathy.

V gene TRBV10-3 combines with J gene TRBJ2-3, with 10 bases identical to TRBD2. This sample comprised peripheral blood mononuclear cells (PBMCs), obtained at new diagnosis, from a patient treated with antithyroid drugs. The clonotype comes from a woman aged 30 to 39 with Graves disease. The CDR3 reads CAIRETRLAGGTDTQYF. In DNA form, the CDR3 reads TGTGCCATCAGGGAAACTAGACTAGCGGGCGGCACAGATACGCAGTATTTT.